This T cell receptor beta chain was captured in a study of CD8+CD57+ T cells in acquired aplastic anemia. Study-level background: DNA per sorted CD4+ or CD8+ sample ranged roughly 0.19 to 27.4 ug, averaging approximately 3.1 ug. Study observations and caveats: Statistical testing detected no significant gap in CD8+ Simpson's diversity between patients and controls. Overlap between patients and controls comprised about 28 CD8+ CDR3 sequences.

CDR3 and TCR beta VDJ profiling relied on a genomic DNA template. TCRdb re-called the reads with MiXCR, one entry per CDR3 protein. The sample records about 170,000 distinct CDR3 sequences, 55% to 80% being singletons. Details on this clonotype: Its target is not known. One end of the junction does not line up with germline, which may come from a read error.

The material sequenced was sorted CD4+, CD8+, or CD8+CD57+ T cells (not recorded which) from PBMCs. The sequence derives from a human donor in good health.

The CDR3 DNA sequence: TGCGCTAGGGGTCACCCGAGCAATCAGCCCCAGCATTTT. This codes for CARGHPSNQPQHF. The chain is built from TRBV12-3 or TRBV12-4 and TRBJ1-5; possible D gene TRBD1, 5 bases. The CDR3 has 13 amino acids.